The 14 T cell receptor beta chains in this list originate from one sample, sequenced in a study of blood T cell repertoires in COVID-19. Some clones are missing from TCRdb's copy, which holds only in-frame ones; the method was immunoSEQ multiplex PCR. Of around 380,000 clones listed, roughly 86% are singletons. Material for sequencing was peripheral blood. The receptors were sampled from a human donor with acute or convalescent COVID-19. The donor label of this sample is uncertain.

The genes are TRBV5-5 and TRBJ1-2; D uncertain. Germline V gene sequence: CDR1 SGHKS, CDR2 YYEKEE (reference sequence). The CDR3 sequence is 15 residues long. V lost 4 bases and J 8 bases, leaving 21 bases between the germline ends. This CDR3 reads CASSRTSAGPGGYTF. CDR3 sequence (DNA): TGTGCCAGCAGCCGAACTTCGGCAGGCCCAGGCGGCTACACCTTC. Looking up the rest from reference TRBV5-5 and TRBJ1-2 gives the full variable domain: DAGVTQSPTHLIKTRGQQVTLRCSPISGHKSVSWYQQVLGQGPQFIFQYYEKEERGRGNFPDRFSARQFPNYSSELNVNALLLGDSALYLCASSRTSAGPGGYTFGSGTRLTVV.

The chain joins TRBV10-2 to TRBJ1-3; TRBD1 might be the D (5 bases). Trimming took 5 bases from V and 2 from J, leaving 10 bases between them. CDR1 and CDR2 (germline): WSHSY, SAAADI. The CDR3 contains 14 residues. In DNA form, the CDR3 reads TGCGCCAGCAGTACCTCGGGGGCTGGAAACACCATATATTTT. This encodes CASSTSGAGNTIYF.

The chain links TRBV18 to TRBJ2-7, with 7 bases identical to TRBD1. CDR1 KGHSH and CDR2 LQKENI come from the germline V gene. J was trimmed by 5 bases and V by 3 bases; bases with no gene match: 7. The CDR3 covers 14 residues. The CDR3 reads CASSPQDRSHEQYF. The CDR3, as DNA: TGTGCCAGCTCACCTCAGGACAGGTCGCACGAGCAGTACTTC.

This rearrangement joins TRBV19 to TRBJ2-3; D is undetermined. V was trimmed by 5 bases and J by 0 bases, leaving 9 bases between them. This CDR3 comprises 14 residues. CDR1 LNHDA and CDR2 SQIVND come from the germline V gene (reference sequence). CDR3 in amino acids: CASSSRLSTDTQYF. CDR3 DNA: TGTGCCAGTAGTTCCCGACTTAGCACAGATACGCAGTATTTT.

This clone occurred a few times. The chain recombines TRBV5-8 with TRBJ2-7; D is perhaps TRBD1 (6 bases). With 1 base removed from V and 2 bases from J, the gap between germline ends came to 16 bases. Germline CDR1 and CDR2: SGHTS and YDEGEE. The CDR3 runs to 16 residues. This CDR3 is CASSLSGRGITYEQYF. The DNA for the CDR3 is TGTGCCAGCAGCTTGTCCGGCAGGGGAATAACCTACGAGCAGTACTTC.

This clone came up once. Distinct nucleotide sequences in the sample also encode this CDR3. The V and J genes are TRBV7-6 and TRBJ2-5; D is undetermined. Looked up from germline, CDR1 is SGHVS and CDR2 is FNYEAQ. With 1 base removed from V and 1 base from J, the gap between germline ends came to 4 bases. The CDR3 consists of 13 residues. CDR3: CASSLGLQETQYF. CDR3 bases: TGTGCCAGCAGCTTAGGGCTCCAAGAGACCCAGTACTTC.

The V gene is TRBV19, the J gene TRBJ2-5, with TRBD1 as a possible D gene (6 bases). The germline gives CDR1 LNHDA, CDR2 SQIVND (reference sequence). Between the trimmed V and J ends, which lost 7 bases and 5 bases, there was a span of 23 bases. The CDR3 has 16 amino acids. The DNA for the CDR3 is TGTGCCAGTAAAGCTTATTGGACAGCCCCAAGGGAGACCCAGTACTTC. This translates into CASKAYWTAPRETQYF.

The V and J genes are TRBV11-2 and TRBJ2-5, with D possibly matching TRBD2 (6 bases). This CDR3 has 18 residues. Trimming took 1 base from V and 4 from J, leaving 22 bases between them. Germline loops: CDR1 SGHAT, CDR2 FQNNGV. CDR3 nucleotide sequence: TGTGCCAGCAGCTTAGGGGTAACTAGCCGAAATCTACGAGAGACCCAGTACTTC. This gives the protein CASSLGVTSRNLRETQYF.

This chain joins TRBV15 and TRBJ1-1, with 7 bases fitting TRBD1. The CDR3 length is 15 residues. V lost 6 bases to trimming and J lost 5 bases; unmatched junction nucleotides: 12. The germline gives CDR1 LNHNV, CDR2 YYDKDF (reference sequence). CDR3 residues: CATSRSLTGVTEAFF. The CDR3 region has the DNA TGTGCCACCAGTAGGAGCCTTACAGGGGTAACTGAAGCTTTCTTT.

The V and J genes are TRBV7-2 and TRBJ2-1; TRBD2 matches at 8 bases. Trimming at V came to 2 bases and at J to 2 bases, leaving 11 bases not matched to a gene. The CDR3 extends over 18 amino acids. CDR1 and CDR2 from the germline V gene are SGHTA and FQGNSA. The CDR3 nucleotides are TGTGCCAGCAGCTTAAGGCGGGGGGCCCCGAAAACCTACAATGAGCAGTTCTTC. Protein: CASSLRRGAPKTYNEQFF. Based on the CDR3 plus reference TRBV7-2 and TRBJ2-1, the full variable domain is GAGVSQSPSNKVTEKGKDVELRCDPISGHTALYWYRQSLGQGLEFLIYFQGNSAPDKSGLPSDRFSAERTGGSVSTLTIQRTQQEDSAVYLCASSLRRGAPKTYNEQFFGPGTRLTVL.

J is TRBJ2-7 and V is TRBV5-1, with 7 nucleotides matching TRBD1. Germline V CDR1 and CDR2: SGHRS, YFSETQ. V shed 5 bases, J shed 4 bases, and the junction held 3 bases outside the gene matches. The CDR3 is 12 residues long. This chain's CDR3 is CASSRQGYEQYF. In DNA, the CDR3 is TGCGCCAGCAGTAGACAGGGTTACGAGCAGTACTTC.

This chain links TRBV2 with TRBJ2-1; weak D call: TRBD2 (7 bases). V was pared by 7 bases and J by 2 bases, with 18 bases between. This CDR3 has 16 amino acids. CDR1 and CDR2 (germline): SNHLY, FYNNEI. Here the CDR3 DNA reads TGTGCCAGCAAAAGGGGGGGCCCCTTAACCTACAATGAGCAGTTCTTC. Translation gives CASKRGGPLTYNEQFF.

The chain has TRBV9 and TRBJ1-6, with 9 nucleotides matching TRBD1. Germline V CDR1 and CDR2: SGDLS, YYNGEE. The V segment lost 4 bases and the J segment 2 bases; nucleotides outside the gene matches: 4. The CDR3 extends over 16 amino acids. The CDR3: CASSTGGSTYNSPLHF. CDR3 nucleotide sequence: TGTGCCAGCAGCACAGGGGGCAGCACCTATAATTCACCCCTCCACTTT.

The V gene is TRBV24-1, the J gene TRBJ1-5, with 9 bases aligning to TRBD1. Germline lookup yields CDR1 KGHDR and CDR2 SFDVKD. Trimming took 4 bases from V and 9 from J; bases not matched to a gene: 15. The CDR3 sequence is 17 residues long. In nucleotides, the CDR3 is TGTGCCACCAGTGACCTCGCGGGACAGGGTAGGGTAGGGCCCCAGCATTTT. Protein sequence: CATSDLAGQGRVGPQHF.